Listed below are T cell receptor beta chains from one sample, sequenced in a study of T cell changes during pregnancy in multiple sclerosis. The protocol was immunoSEQ multiplex PCR, while the TCRdb copy is restricted to in-frame clones and leaves out a portion. Among about 73,000 clones, 85% to 90% were seen once, and the ten largest hold 8% to 10%. The sequences come from peripheral blood, collected after pregnancy. The receptors shown here come from a female donor in good health, enrolled as a control in a pregnancy study. CDR3s include the opening cysteine and the closing phenylalanine or tryptophan. D genes are given only for firm matches. Clone size is given for some rows only: seen once, a few or many times, or a class if the clone is expanded.

j_call v_call clone_size d_call cdr3_nt cdr3_aa
TRBJ1-1 TRBV5-6 NA NA TGTGCCAGCAGCGTAGAACGCACTGAAGCTTTCTTT CASSVERTEAFF
TRBJ2-7 TRBV30 NA TRBD2 TGTGCCTGGAGTGAGGGTAGCGGGGCCTACGAGCAGTACTTC CAWSEGSGAYEQYF
TRBJ2-7 TRBV6-5 NA NA TGTGCCAGCAGCTACGGCCTAGTCAGTAACGAGCAGTACTTC CASSYGLVSNEQYF
TRBJ2-5 TRBV2 NA NA TGTGCCAGCACGGGAACAGGGTCGGGGGAGACCCAGTACTTC CASTGTGSGETQYF
TRBJ1-4 TRBV15 NA TRBD1 TGTGCCACCAGCAGAGATAGCACAGGGGAAGGTGAAAAACTGTTTTTT CATSRDSTGEGEKLFF
TRBJ2-1 TRBV7-9 NA TRBD2 TGTGCCAGCAGCTTATCAGCGGGGGGGCAGTTCTTC CASSLSAGGQFF
TRBJ2-7 TRBV7-8 NA NA TGTGCCAGCAGCCCGCTGCAGGGCGAGCAGTACTTC CASSPLQGEQYF
TRBJ2-4 TRBV10-1 NA NA TGCGCCAGCAGTGATTCTATTGGGCAAAAAAACATTCAGTACTTC CASSDSIGQKNIQYF
TRBJ2-7 TRBV19 few TRBD1 TGTGCCAGTAGAAGGGACAGACCTCCCTACGAGCAGTACTTC CASRRDRPPYEQYF
TRBJ1-2 TRBV2 NA NA TGTGCCAGCAGTGAAGCGCGAGGTCATGGCTACACCTTC CASSEARGHGYTF
TRBJ2-1 TRBV5-1 NA TRBD1 TGCGCCAGCAGCTTAGGGACAGGAGGAAATGAGCAGTTCTTC CASSLGTGGNEQFF
TRBJ2-6 TRBV27 NA TRBD1 TGTGCCAGCAGTCCCTGGACAGGGTCTGGGGCCAACGTCCTGACTTTC CASSPWTGSGANVLTF
TRBJ1-1 TRBV19 NA TRBD1 TGTGCCAGTAGTACCTACTCGGAGGGGGCGAACACTGAAGCTTTCTTT CASSTYSEGANTEAFF
TRBJ1-2 TRBV29-1 NA NA TGCAGCACCGAGGAGGACTCCAGGAATGGCTACACCTTC CSTEEDSRNGYTF
TRBJ2-2 TRBV30 NA TRBD1 TGTGCCTGGAATCAAGGGGACAGAAGGGGCGGGGAGCTGTTTTTT CAWNQGDRRGGELFF
TRBJ1-2 TRBV5-1 NA TRBD1 TGCGCCAGCAGCCCCATGGCGTCAGGGGGCGGCTATGGCTACACCTTC CASSPMASGGGYGYTF
TRBJ2-1 TRBV19 NA NA TGTGCCAGCCAAATTAGGGGGGGCCTCAGCTCCTACAATGAGCAGTTCTTC CASQIRGGLSSYNEQFF
TRBJ2-7 TRBV9 NA NA TGTGCCAGCAGCGCTGGTGACAGTTACTCCTACGAGCAGTACTTC CASSAGDSYSYEQYF
TRBJ1-1 TRBV29-1 NA NA TGCAGCGTACAGGGCAACACTGAAGCTTTCTTT CSVQGNTEAFF
TRBJ2-1 TRBV18 NA TRBD1 TGTGCCGGCCGGGGCCGGGACAGGGGGCGCACTGAGCAGTTCTTC CAGRGRDRGRTEQFF
TRBJ2-7 TRBV9 few TRBD1 TGTGCCAGCAGCGTAGAGGGACAGGGGACCTACGAGCAGTACTTC CASSVEGQGTYEQYF
TRBJ2-5 TRBV5-1 NA TRBD2 TGCGCCAGCAGCTCCGGACTAGCGGGGGGCGGGGTGGAGACCCAGTACTTC CASSSGLAGGGVETQYF
TRBJ1-3 TRBV30 NA NA TGTGCCTGGAGTGTACTGCCAGGGGAGAACACCATATATTTT CAWSVLPGENTIYF
TRBJ2-1 TRBV2 NA NA TGTGCCAGCAGTGAACCTCGGGGATCGGTGGATGAGCAGTTCTTC CASSEPRGSVDEQFF
TRBJ2-6 TRBV19 once NA TGTGCCAGTACGAATGGGGGGTCCCCAAGCTCTGGGGCCAACGTCCTGACTTTC CASTNGGSPSSGANVLTF
TRBJ2-2 TRBV2 NA NA TGTGCCAGCAGTGAATTAGCGAGCGGGTCGAACACCGGGGAGCTGTTTTTT CASSELASGSNTGELFF
TRBJ1-4 TRBV6-1 few NA TGTGCCAGCAGTGTCGGCAGGGAATTTGAAAAACTGTTTTTT CASSVGREFEKLFF
TRBJ2-7 TRBV12-5 NA NA TGTGCTAGTGGCCTTCTCTACGAGCAGTACTTC CASGLLYEQYF
TRBJ2-3 TRBV30 NA TRBD2 TGTGCCTGGAAACTACTAGCGGACTCTAGCACAGATACGCAGTATTTT CAWKLLADSSTDTQYF
TRBJ2-7 TRBV14 NA NA TGTGCCAGCAGCCAACCTCCGAGGGAGCAGTACTTC CASSQPPREQYF
TRBJ2-4 TRBV9 NA NA TGTGCCAGCAGCCCGAGGGGGGGGGACGGAAACATTCAGTACTTC CASSPRGGDGNIQYF
TRBJ2-7 TRBV5-1 NA TRBD2 TGCGCCAGCAGCTTTGGGACTAGCGGGGTCTACGAGCAGTACTTC CASSFGTSGVYEQYF
TRBJ2-7 TRBV10-3 NA TRBD1 TGTGCCATCAGTGGGAGACAGGGGGGCTCCTACGAGCAGTACTTC CAISGRQGGSYEQYF
TRBJ2-7 TRBV11-3 NA NA TGTGCCAGCAGCGTCCCGTCCTACGAGCAGTACTTC CASSVPSYEQYF
TRBJ1-6 TRBV5-3 NA NA TGTGCCAGAAGCTCGGGGGGCAGCTCCTATAATTCACCCCTCCACTTT CARSSGGSSYNSPLHF
TRBJ1-1 TRBV2 once TRBD1 TGTGCCAGCAGTCCCCAAACAGGGGGGACTGAAGCTTTCTTT CASSPQTGGTEAFF
TRBJ2-7 TRBV18 NA TRBD2 TGTGCCAGCTCACCCTTACTAGCGGGAGTATCGAACGAGCAGTACTTC CASSPLLAGVSNEQYF
TRBJ1-1 TRBV5-1 once NA TGCGCCAGCAGCATAAACACTGAAGCTTTCTTT CASSINTEAFF
TRBJ2-7 TRBV6-5 NA NA TGTGCCAGCAGTTACGGGTCAGGGTGGAGCGAGCAGTACTTC CASSYGSGWSEQYF
TRBJ2-3 TRBV27 NA TRBD2 TGTGCCAGCAGTTCAGCGGGGGGAACCCCAGATACGCAGTATTTT CASSSAGGTPDTQYF
TRBJ1-2 TRBV7-9 NA TRBD1 TGTGCCAGCAGCTTAGGGTATGCGGACAGGGGTGGCTACACCTTC CASSLGYADRGGYTF
TRBJ1-1 TRBV2 NA NA TGTGCCAGCAGCCTCGACAGGACGAACACTGAAGCTTTCTTT CASSLDRTNTEAFF
TRBJ1-1 TRBV19 NA NA TGTGCCAGTAGTATATGGACTAGAACTGAAGCTTTCTTT CASSIWTRTEAFF
TRBJ1-4 TRBV7-9 NA NA TGTGCCAGCAGCTTAGTGGTTTGGACAGCCACTAATGAAAAACTGTTTTTT CASSLVVWTATNEKLFF
TRBJ1-4 TRBV30 once NA TGTGCCTGGAGTGTACGGCCGACGGGTCCTGAAAAACTGTTTTTT CAWSVRPTGPEKLFF
TRBJ2-1 TRBV6-5 NA TRBD2 TGTGCCAGCAGTTACCTAGCGGGAGTCAGTGAGCAGTTCTTC CASSYLAGVSEQFF
TRBJ1-1 TRBV2 few TRBD1 TGTGCCAGCAGTCGTCGACAGGGGGCAGGAACTGAAGCTTTCTTT CASSRRQGAGTEAFF
TRBJ2-7 TRBV5-6 NA NA TGTGCCAGCAGCTTAGCTGTCGAGCAGTACTTC CASSLAVEQYF
TRBJ2-5 TRBV5-1 NA NA TGCGCCAGCAGCCTACAGGAGACCCAGTACTTC CASSLQETQYF
TRBJ1-2 TRBV28 NA NA TGTGCCAGCAGTTCTGAGGTCCCCACTACTTATGGCTACACCTTC CASSSEVPTTYGYTF
TRBJ1-1 TRBV5-1 NA NA TGCGCCAGCAGCTTGGGGCCAGGGAACACTGAAGCTTTCTTT CASSLGPGNTEAFF
TRBJ2-6 TRBV5-6 once NA TGTGCCAGCAGCTTTTTAATAGCTGGGGCCAACGTCCTGACTTTC CASSFLIAGANVLTF
TRBJ2-5 TRBV27 NA NA TGTGCCAGCGGCCTTATCCAAGAGACCCAGTACTTC CASGLIQETQYF
TRBJ1-1 TRBV27 NA NA TGTGCCAGCACTCCGCCTGACAGGCCCAACACTGAAGCTTTCTTT CASTPPDRPNTEAFF
TRBJ2-3 TRBV6-1 NA NA TGTGCCAGCAGTGAAGGCGTCCCCACAGATACGCAGTATTTT CASSEGVPTDTQYF